This TCR beta chain derives from a study of cytomegalovirus exposure and HLA in healthy donors. In the study overall: Earlier, some 200 million T cells were analyzed, and fewer than 120 million unique TCR beta sequences were found among them. Of several hundred genotyped donors, roughly 80% clustered with self-reported Caucasian donors.

The CDR3 length is 14 residues. The V segment lost 0 bases and the J segment 10 bases; nucleotides outside the gene matches: 8. Germline-derived CDR1 and CDR2 are LNHNV and YYDKDF (reference sequence). As for this clone: The target antigen is unknown.

The study, taken as a whole, reports: A likely sequencing artifact accounted for one observed cluster of highly shared sequence variants.

The PCR was carried out with 60 Vbeta primers and 13 Jbeta primers. Sequenced by immunoSEQ multiplex PCR; TCRdb stores in-frame clones only, minus some. The data hold 180,000 or so clones, with 9.5% observed a single time. The TCR comes from a woman younger than 45 in good health and CMV-seropositive. This sequence joins TRBV15 and TRBJ1-1; 7 nucleotides line up with TRBD1. The source material was PBMCs. CDR3 protein: CATSRDFYGTAAFF. The CDR3 DNA follows: TGTGCCACCAGCAGAGATTTCTACGGGACAGCAGCTTTCTTT.